This T cell receptor (beta chain) was obtained from a study of vaccination effects on CD4 cells after COVID-19. As for the study in general: Participants were given two doses of BNT162b2 or mRNA-1273 vaccine.

The CDR3 extends over 14 amino acids. V was pared by 2 bases and J by 5 bases, with 12 bases between. Per the germline V gene, CDR1 is MNHEY and CDR2 is SVGAGI. Assay used: immunoSEQ multiplex PCR; TCRdb lists only in-frame clones, some missing. The table lists some 68,000 clones, roughly three quarters of them singletons. This clone has only a few counts. Its antigen is unidentified. ViraFEST used viral peptide pools to expand antigen-specific CD4+ T cells before sequencing. Culture proceeded for nine to ten days, and CD4+ T cells were then isolated. Vaccine recipients had no previous SARS-CoV-2 infection; their nucleocapsid antibodies were negative.

The receptor was derived from a human donor who received a COVID-19 vaccine. The chain uses TRBV6-5 and TRBJ1-2; D gene unclear. The input for sequencing was CD4+ T cells from PBMCs cultured with HCoV-OC43 spike peptides, taken before COVID-19 vaccination. Subset denoted: HCoV-OC43 spike overlapping peptide pool stimulation. CDR3 nucleotide sequence: TGTGCCAGCAGTTACCAGGCACAAGGGTATGGCTACACCTTC. It codes for CASSYQAQGYGYTF.